This TCR beta chain comes out of a study of cytotoxic CD8 clonotypes in ibrutinib-treated CLL. Overall study context: The group held roughly ten relapsed/refractory and about 14 treatment-naive patients, with roughly 17 IGHV unmutated. The authors obtained response samples at a median of approximately 12 months of treatment, range 6 to 36. Findings of the study overall: Few clonotypes were public, and these shrank or held steady under treatment.

With 3 bases removed from V and 2 bases from J, the gap between germline ends came to 21 bases. The length of the CDR3 is 18 residues. CDR1 is LNHNV and CDR2 is YYDKDF in the germline V gene (reference sequence). As concerns this clone: Its target is unknown.

The sequencing depth, 1 in 200,000 to 1 in 1 million T cells, was the target. This table comes from immunoSEQ multiplex PCR, and its TCRdb copy is limited to in-frame clones, with some not included. This table has about 200,000 clones, about 72% appearing once. The starting material was PBMCs, obtained after 24 months of ibrutinib treatment. The sequence came from a human donor with chronic lymphocytic leukemia. This chain connects TRBV15 to TRBJ2-3, with D tentatively TRBD2 (5 bases). The CDR3 loop reads CATSRGHGRGVITDTQYF. The CDR3 DNA sequence: TGTGCCACCAGCAGGGGTCACGGTCGGGGAGTAATCACAGATACGCAGTATTTT.